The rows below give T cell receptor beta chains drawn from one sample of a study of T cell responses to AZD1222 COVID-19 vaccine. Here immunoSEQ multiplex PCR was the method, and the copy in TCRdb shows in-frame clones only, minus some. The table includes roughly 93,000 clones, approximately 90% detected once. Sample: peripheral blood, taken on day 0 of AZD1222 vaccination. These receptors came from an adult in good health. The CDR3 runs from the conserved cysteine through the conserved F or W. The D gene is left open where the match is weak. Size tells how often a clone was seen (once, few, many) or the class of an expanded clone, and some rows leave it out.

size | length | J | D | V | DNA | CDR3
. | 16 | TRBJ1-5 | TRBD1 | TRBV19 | TGTGCCAGTAGTGCTACCAGGACAGGGGGCAATCAGCCCCAGCATTTT | CASSATRTGGNQPQHF
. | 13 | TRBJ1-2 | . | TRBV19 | TGTGCCAGTATCAGGGCAGGGGACTATGGCTACACCTTC | CASIRAGDYGYTF
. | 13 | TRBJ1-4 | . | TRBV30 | TGTGCCTGGAGTGTATTCTTAAGTGTAAAACTGTTTTTT | CAWSVFLSVKLFF
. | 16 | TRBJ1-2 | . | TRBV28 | TGTGCCAGCAGTCAACCTACGCAGGGGTCTAACTATGGCTACACCTTC | CASSQPTQGSNYGYTF
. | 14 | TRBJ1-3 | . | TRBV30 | TGTGCCTGGAGAGTTGGGGCCTCTGGAAACACCATATATTTT | CAWRVGASGNTIYF
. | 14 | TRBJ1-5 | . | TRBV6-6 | TGTGCCAGCCTGGCAACCAGGGGCAATCAGCCCCAGCATTTT | CASLATRGNQPQHF
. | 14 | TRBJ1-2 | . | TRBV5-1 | TGCGCCAGCAGCCCCCTCGGGGGGAACTATGGCTACACCTTC | CASSPLGGNYGYTF
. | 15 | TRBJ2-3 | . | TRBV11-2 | TGTGCCAGCAGCTTAGGCAGGGCTAGCACAGATACGCAGTATTTT | CASSLGRASTDTQYF
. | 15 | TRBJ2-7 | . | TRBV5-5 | TGTGCCAGCAGCCAACAGCCGGAGGTTTTGTACGAGCAGTACTTC | CASSQQPEVLYEQYF
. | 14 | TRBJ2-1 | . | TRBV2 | TGTGCCAGCAGTGACTCGACACGCTACAATGAGCAGTTCTTC | CASSDSTRYNEQFF
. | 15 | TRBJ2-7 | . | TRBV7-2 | TGTGCCAGCAGCTTAGACCCAGGTAGTGTCTACGAGCAGTACTTC | CASSLDPGSVYEQYF
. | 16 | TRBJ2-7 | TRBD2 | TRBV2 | TGTGCCAGCAAGCCGGAACCTCGACTAGCGCCCTACGAGCAGTACTTC | CASKPEPRLAPYEQYF
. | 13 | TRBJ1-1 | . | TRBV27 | TGTGCCAGCAGTTTACAGGTGAACACTGAAGCTTTCTTT | CASSLQVNTEAFF
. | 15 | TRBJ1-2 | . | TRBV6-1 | TGTGCCAGCAGTGAGGGACTGTTAGCTAACTATGGCTACACCTTC | CASSEGLLANYGYTF
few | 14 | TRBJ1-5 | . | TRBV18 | TGTGCCAGCTCACCGAACAGTAACAATCAGCCCCAGCATTTT | CASSPNSNNQPQHF
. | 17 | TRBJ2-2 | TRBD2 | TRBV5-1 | TGCGCCAGCAGCTTGGGAGGACTAGCGGGGGTTGCCGGGGAGCTGTTTTTT | CASSLGGLAGVAGELFF
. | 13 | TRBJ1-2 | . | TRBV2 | TGTGCCAGCAGTGAAGCGCCTGGCTATGGCTACACCTTC | CASSEAPGYGYTF
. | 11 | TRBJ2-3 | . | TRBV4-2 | TGTGCCAGCAGCCGAACAGATACGCAGTATTTT | CASSRTDTQYF
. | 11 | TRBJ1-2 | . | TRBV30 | TGTGCCTTGACCGAGGGATATGGCTACACCTTC | CALTEGYGYTF
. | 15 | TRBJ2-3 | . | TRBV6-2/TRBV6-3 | TGTGCCAGCAGTTACCCCGTGGGGGGCACAGATACGCAGTATTTT | CASSYPVGGTDTQYF
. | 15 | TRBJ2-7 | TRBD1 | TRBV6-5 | TGTGCCAGCAGTTCCGACGGGACAGGTGTCTTCGAGCAGTACTTC | CASSSDGTGVFEQYF
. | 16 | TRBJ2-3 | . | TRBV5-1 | TGCGCCAGCAGCTGGGGAGGAGGGGGGAGCACAGATACGCAGTATTTT | CASSWGGGGSTDTQYF
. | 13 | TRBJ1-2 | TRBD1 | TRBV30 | TGTGCCTGGAGCCGGGACAGTAACTATGGCTACACCTTC | CAWSRDSNYGYTF
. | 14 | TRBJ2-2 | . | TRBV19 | TGTGCCAGTAGTATAGTGGGAGCGTTCGGGGAGCTGTTTTTT | CASSIVGAFGELFF
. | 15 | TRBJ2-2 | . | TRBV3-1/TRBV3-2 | TGTGCCAGCAGCCAAGTACACCTAAACACCGGGGAGCTGTTTTTT | CASSQVHLNTGELFF
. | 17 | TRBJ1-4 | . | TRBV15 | TGTGCCACCAGCAGAGATATCCGACTTTCGACTAATGAAAAACTGTTTTTT | CATSRDIRLSTNEKLFF
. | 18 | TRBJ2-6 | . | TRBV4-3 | TGCGCCAGCAGCCAATCGTGGGGGGCATTGGGTGGGGCCAACGTCCTGACTTTC | CASSQSWGALGGANVLTF
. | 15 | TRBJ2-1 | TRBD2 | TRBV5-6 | TGTGCCAGCAGCCCTGGACTAGCGGGGGGCTATGAGCAGTTCTTC | CASSPGLAGGYEQFF
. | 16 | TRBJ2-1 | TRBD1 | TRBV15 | TGTGCCACCAGCAGAGAACCGGGACAGCACTACAATGAGCAGTTCTTC | CATSREPGQHYNEQFF